The rows below give T cell receptor beta chains drawn from one sample of a study of control samples from healthy donors and cancer patients. Produced via immunoSEQ multiplex PCR; TCRdb's table is partial and in-frame only. The sample has some 79,000 clones, 87% seen once. Sequenced sample: blood. Receptors originate from a woman aged 45-59 years in good health. Both conserved end residues are part of each CDR3. Each record gives: J gene, V gene, clone size, D gene, CDR3 DNA, CDR3 protein. The D gene is left open where the match is weak. Clone size appears in some rows only: once, few, many, or a class for an expanded clone.

j_call: TRBJ2-2
v_call: TRBV9
clone_size: NA
d_call: NA
cdr3_nt: TGTGCCAGCAGTGAGGGCTCCGGGGTCTCCACCGGGGAGCTGTTTTTT
cdr3_aa: CASSEGSGVSTGELFF

j_call: TRBJ2-2
v_call: TRBV10-1
clone_size: NA
d_call: NA
cdr3_nt: TGCGCCAGCAGATCAGGGGGAGGCGGGGAGCTGTTTTTT
cdr3_aa: CASRSGGGGELFF

j_call: TRBJ2-2
v_call: TRBV7-9
clone_size: NA
d_call: TRBD1
cdr3_nt: TGTGCCAGCAGATGGACAGGGGGCCCGACCGGGGAGCTGTTTTTT
cdr3_aa: CASRWTGGPTGELFF

j_call: TRBJ2-1
v_call: TRBV5-6
clone_size: NA
d_call: TRBD2
cdr3_nt: TGTGCCAGCAGCCAGGTACTAGCGGGAGACTCCTACAATGAGCAGTTCTTC
cdr3_aa: CASSQVLAGDSYNEQFF

j_call: TRBJ1-5
v_call: TRBV30
clone_size: NA
d_call: NA
cdr3_nt: TGTGCCTGGAGAGGGGACCTATATCAGCCCCAGCATTTT
cdr3_aa: CAWRGDLYQPQHF

j_call: TRBJ2-6
v_call: TRBV5-1
clone_size: NA
d_call: TRBD1
cdr3_nt: TGCGCCAGCAGCTCGTGGACAGGGGGCGCTGGGGCCAACGTCCTGACTTTC
cdr3_aa: CASSSWTGGAGANVLTF

j_call: TRBJ2-7
v_call: TRBV7-6
clone_size: NA
d_call: TRBD1
cdr3_nt: TGTGCCAGCAGCTTAGCGGGCCGGGACAGCTCCTACGAGCAGTACTTC
cdr3_aa: CASSLAGRDSSYEQYF

j_call: TRBJ1-2
v_call: TRBV28
clone_size: NA
d_call: TRBD1
cdr3_nt: TGTGCCAGCAGCCCACACTCCCAGGGGGCGTGGGGCTACACCTTC
cdr3_aa: CASSPHSQGAWGYTF

j_call: TRBJ2-5
v_call: TRBV28
clone_size: NA
d_call: NA
cdr3_nt: TGTGCCAGCAGTTCCCTTACCCTAGCCGGGGAGACCCAGTACTTC
cdr3_aa: CASSSLTLAGETQYF

j_call: TRBJ2-7
v_call: TRBV12-3/TRBV12-4
clone_size: NA
d_call: TRBD2
cdr3_nt: TGTGCCACGGGAGGGAGCGGGAGGTCCGAGCAGTACTTC
cdr3_aa: CATGGSGRSEQYF

j_call: TRBJ2-6
v_call: TRBV27
clone_size: NA
d_call: NA
cdr3_nt: TGTGCCAGCAGTGGGCTATCTGGGGCCAACGTCCTGACTTTC
cdr3_aa: CASSGLSGANVLTF

j_call: TRBJ2-3
v_call: TRBV7-3
clone_size: NA
d_call: NA
cdr3_nt: TGTGCCAGCAGCTTAATTGGAACAGATACGCAGTATTTT
cdr3_aa: CASSLIGTDTQYF

j_call: TRBJ2-4
v_call: TRBV11-2
clone_size: NA
d_call: TRBD2
cdr3_nt: TGTGCCAGCAGCTTGTCAGCGGGAGGGAGAGCCAAAAACATTCAGTACTTC
cdr3_aa: CASSLSAGGRAKNIQYF

j_call: TRBJ2-2
v_call: TRBV18
clone_size: NA
d_call: TRBD1
cdr3_nt: TGTGCCAGCTCAGGGACAGGGGGCAACACCGGGGAGCTGTTTTTT
cdr3_aa: CASSGTGGNTGELFF

j_call: TRBJ1-1
v_call: TRBV10-2
clone_size: NA
d_call: NA
cdr3_nt: TGCGCCAGCAGTGAGTCCTTCACGGGCCTGGGGATGATGAACACTGAAGCTTTCTTT
cdr3_aa: CASSESFTGLGMMNTEAFF

j_call: TRBJ2-5
v_call: TRBV4-1
clone_size: NA
d_call: NA
cdr3_nt: TGCGCCAGCAGCCACGTTGGTCAAGAGACCCAGTACTTC
cdr3_aa: CASSHVGQETQYF

j_call: TRBJ2-1
v_call: TRBV28
clone_size: NA
d_call: TRBD1
cdr3_nt: TGTGCCAGCACCCTGGGGGAAGGGGGCTGGCGGGCAGCCTACAATGAGCAGTTCTTC
cdr3_aa: CASTLGEGGWRAAYNEQFF

j_call: TRBJ1-6
v_call: TRBV6-6
clone_size: NA
d_call: NA
cdr3_nt: TGTGCCAGCGGGCCGCCAGGATCGGCTTGGGATTCACCCCTCCACTTT
cdr3_aa: CASGPPGSAWDSPLHF

j_call: TRBJ1-2
v_call: TRBV5-4
clone_size: NA
d_call: NA
cdr3_nt: TGTGCCAGCAGCCGGGACAACTATGGCTACACCTTC
cdr3_aa: CASSRDNYGYTF

j_call: TRBJ2-1
v_call: TRBV21-1
clone_size: few
d_call: NA
cdr3_nt: TGTGCCAGCATCAACAATGAGCAGTTCTTC
cdr3_aa: CASINNEQFF

j_call: TRBJ2-2
v_call: TRBV13
clone_size: NA
d_call: NA
cdr3_nt: TGTGCCAGCAGCTACCTCGGGACCGAAATAAACACCGGGGAGCTGTTTTTT
cdr3_aa: CASSYLGTEINTGELFF

j_call: TRBJ2-1
v_call: TRBV7-9
clone_size: NA
d_call: TRBD2
cdr3_nt: TGTGCCAGCAGCCGTTTTTTAGCGGGAGGCTACAATGAGCAGTTCTTC
cdr3_aa: CASSRFLAGGYNEQFF

j_call: TRBJ1-5
v_call: TRBV19
clone_size: NA
d_call: NA
cdr3_nt: TGTGCCAGTACCTCCAGGCCCCTTGGTCAGCCCCAGCATTTT
cdr3_aa: CASTSRPLGQPQHF

j_call: TRBJ1-6
v_call: TRBV15
clone_size: NA
d_call: NA
cdr3_nt: TGTGCCACCAAACAGGGTGACAATTCACCCCTCCACTTT
cdr3_aa: CATKQGDNSPLHF

j_call: TRBJ2-3
v_call: TRBV5-1
clone_size: few
d_call: TRBD2
cdr3_nt: TGCGCCAGCAGCTTGGGGGCGGGAGTGATCACAGATACGCAGTATTTT
cdr3_aa: CASSLGAGVITDTQYF

j_call: TRBJ2-3
v_call: TRBV7-3
clone_size: NA
d_call: NA
cdr3_nt: TGTGCCAGCAGCTTAACAGGGGCAGATACGCAGTATTTT
cdr3_aa: CASSLTGADTQYF

j_call: TRBJ2-7
v_call: TRBV29-1
clone_size: NA
d_call: NA
cdr3_nt: TGCAGCGTGGGGACCAGTTTCTACGAGCAGTACTTC
cdr3_aa: CSVGTSFYEQYF

j_call: TRBJ2-7
v_call: TRBV20-1
clone_size: NA
d_call: TRBD2
cdr3_nt: TGCAGTGCTAGTCCCCCGAGCGGGGGACGACTGATTAAATCCTACGAGCAGTACTTC
cdr3_aa: CSASPPSGGRLIKSYEQYF

j_call: TRBJ2-5
v_call: TRBV28
clone_size: NA
d_call: TRBD2
cdr3_nt: TGTGCCAGTATAGCGGGAGGACGAGAGACCCAGTACTTC
cdr3_aa: CASIAGGRETQYF

j_call: TRBJ2-5
v_call: TRBV12-3/TRBV12-4
clone_size: NA
d_call: NA
cdr3_nt: TGTGCCAGCACCCGGGGCAACCAAGAGACCCAGTACTTC
cdr3_aa: CASTRGNQETQYF

j_call: TRBJ1-1
v_call: TRBV7-3
clone_size: NA
d_call: TRBD1
cdr3_nt: TGTGCCAGCAGCTTATCCCGGACAGGAGAAGCTTTCTTT
cdr3_aa: CASSLSRTGEAFF

j_call: TRBJ2-5
v_call: TRBV10-3
clone_size: NA
d_call: NA
cdr3_nt: TGTGCCATCAGTGGTGGGGAGACCCAGTACTTC
cdr3_aa: CAISGGETQYF

j_call: TRBJ2-2
v_call: TRBV7-9
clone_size: NA
d_call: NA
cdr3_nt: TGTGCCAGCAGCCCCTCTCGGGCCGGGGAGCTGTTTTTT
cdr3_aa: CASSPSRAGELFF

j_call: TRBJ2-7
v_call: TRBV18
clone_size: NA
d_call: TRBD1
cdr3_nt: TGTGCCAGCTCACCTCAGGGGGCCAACGAGCAGTACTTC
cdr3_aa: CASSPQGANEQYF

j_call: TRBJ1-1
v_call: TRBV19
clone_size: NA
d_call: NA
cdr3_nt: TGTGCCAGTAGTAAGACGGCCACTGAAGCTTTCTTT
cdr3_aa: CASSKTATEAFF

j_call: TRBJ1-4
v_call: TRBV7-8
clone_size: NA
d_call: NA
cdr3_nt: TGTGCCAGCAGTTACACAGGGAGAGGGGATGAAAAACTGTTTTTT
cdr3_aa: CASSYTGRGDEKLFF

j_call: TRBJ2-7
v_call: TRBV7-9
clone_size: few
d_call: TRBD1
cdr3_nt: TGTGCCAGCAGCCCTGACAGGGCCCTTTGGGAGCAGTACTTC
cdr3_aa: CASSPDRALWEQYF

j_call: TRBJ2-7
v_call: TRBV30
clone_size: NA
d_call: NA
cdr3_nt: TGTGCCTGGAGTAGCAGCGGTTTCACCTACGAGCAGTACTTC
cdr3_aa: CAWSSSGFTYEQYF

j_call: TRBJ2-2
v_call: TRBV27
clone_size: NA
d_call: NA
cdr3_nt: TGTGCCAGCACCAGGGTTGGCGGGGAGCTGTTTTTT
cdr3_aa: CASTRVGGELFF

j_call: TRBJ2-5
v_call: TRBV9
clone_size: NA
d_call: TRBD1
cdr3_nt: TGTGCCAGCAGCGTAGAAGACAGGGATGCGACCCAGTACTTC
cdr3_aa: CASSVEDRDATQYF

j_call: TRBJ2-3
v_call: TRBV28
clone_size: once
d_call: TRBD2
cdr3_nt: TGTGCCAGCAGTCCACCAGGCGGGAGCGGTACAGATACGCAGTATTTT
cdr3_aa: CASSPPGGSGTDTQYF

j_call: TRBJ2-6
v_call: TRBV7-3
clone_size: NA
d_call: NA
cdr3_nt: TGTGCCAGCAGCCCACGGACAGTGTCTGGGGCCAACGTCCTGACTTTC
cdr3_aa: CASSPRTVSGANVLTF